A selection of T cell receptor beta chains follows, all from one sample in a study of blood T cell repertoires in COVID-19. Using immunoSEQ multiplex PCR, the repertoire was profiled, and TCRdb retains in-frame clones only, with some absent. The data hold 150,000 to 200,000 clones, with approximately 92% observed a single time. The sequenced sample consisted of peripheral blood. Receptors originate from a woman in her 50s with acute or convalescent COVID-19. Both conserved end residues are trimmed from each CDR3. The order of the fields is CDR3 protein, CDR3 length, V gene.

cdr3_aa: SVEEYRDSGYT; cdr3_length: 11; v_call: TRBV29-1
cdr3_aa: ASSTPQGVASQPQH; cdr3_length: 14; v_call: TRBV19
cdr3_aa: ASGLPTDRVRGYT; cdr3_length: 13; v_call: TRBV12-5
cdr3_aa: ASSPTLTSVNTGELF; cdr3_length: 15; v_call: TRBV18
cdr3_aa: AWITRGQTF; cdr3_length: 9; v_call: TRBV30
cdr3_aa: ASSRTGIQRN; cdr3_length: 10; v_call: TRBV28
cdr3_aa: ASSLATGGDYGYT; cdr3_length: 13; v_call: TRBV11-2
cdr3_aa: ASSAGTVWMETQY; cdr3_length: 13; v_call: TRBV9
cdr3_aa: ASSYWTLQRVNTEAF; cdr3_length: 15; v_call: TRBV6-2/TRBV6-3
cdr3_aa: ASSRDRSNYGYT; cdr3_length: 12; v_call: TRBV7-9
cdr3_aa: ASSTDFGTSGRAGTGELF; cdr3_length: 18; v_call: TRBV6-2/TRBV6-3
cdr3_aa: AISRGYGYT; cdr3_length: 9; v_call: TRBV28
cdr3_aa: ASSQSGPRGTDTQY; cdr3_length: 14; v_call: TRBV4-3
cdr3_aa: ATSREGQGSGYT; cdr3_length: 12; v_call: TRBV15
cdr3_aa: ASSYQGWDTEAF; cdr3_length: 12; v_call: TRBV6-5
cdr3_aa: ASSAGEVVYEQY; cdr3_length: 12; v_call: TRBV5-1
cdr3_aa: ASSFSLAGGYEQY; cdr3_length: 13; v_call: TRBV7-9
cdr3_aa: ASSPDRDETQY; cdr3_length: 11; v_call: TRBV5-1
cdr3_aa: ASSRTGTSYEQY; cdr3_length: 12; v_call: TRBV28
cdr3_aa: ASSFQGAAGELF; cdr3_length: 12; v_call: TRBV5-4
cdr3_aa: ASSQTGGSGYNEQF; cdr3_length: 14; v_call: TRBV14
cdr3_aa: SASRQGPDTQY; cdr3_length: 11; v_call: TRBV20-1
cdr3_aa: ASSQAPGTPYEQY; cdr3_length: 13; v_call: TRBV4-1
cdr3_aa: ASSPRQDNSPLH; cdr3_length: 12; v_call: TRBV5-6
cdr3_aa: ASSQTGAANTEAF; cdr3_length: 13; v_call: TRBV3-1/TRBV3-2
cdr3_aa: ASSQVPGSPYEQY; cdr3_length: 13; v_call: TRBV3-1/TRBV3-2
cdr3_aa: ASSTRQGQLF; cdr3_length: 10; v_call: TRBV19
cdr3_aa: ASSFRQGRTDTQY; cdr3_length: 13; v_call: TRBV7-6
cdr3_aa: ASSWNRVEQY; cdr3_length: 10; v_call: TRBV6-5
cdr3_aa: ASSPSWTGGYSNQPQH; cdr3_length: 16; v_call: TRBV6-6
cdr3_aa: ASNREGGYNEQF; cdr3_length: 12; v_call: TRBV19
cdr3_aa: ASSPTGERVAYEQY; cdr3_length: 14; v_call: TRBV28
cdr3_aa: ASSLALTRGYT; cdr3_length: 11; v_call: TRBV12-3/TRBV12-4
cdr3_aa: ASSLTGAGGYT; cdr3_length: 11; v_call: TRBV6-6
cdr3_aa: ASSLLYSHSGNTIY; cdr3_length: 14; v_call: TRBV28
cdr3_aa: ASSVEAENTEAF; cdr3_length: 12; v_call: TRBV9
cdr3_aa: ASSYQTGVDGYT; cdr3_length: 12; v_call: TRBV13
cdr3_aa: ATSIGSYGYT; cdr3_length: 10; v_call: TRBV24-1
cdr3_aa: ASTLGAANYGYT; cdr3_length: 12; v_call: TRBV7-2
cdr3_aa: ASSMGGPTEAF; cdr3_length: 11; v_call: TRBV19
cdr3_aa: ASSPDLLPTREQF; cdr3_length: 13; v_call: TRBV7-2
cdr3_aa: ASKAGANTGELF; cdr3_length: 12; v_call: TRBV7-3
cdr3_aa: ASSHSGQGGDTGELF; cdr3_length: 15; v_call: TRBV4-2
cdr3_aa: ASSLAARGKSSPLH; cdr3_length: 14; v_call: TRBV13
cdr3_aa: ASSQDKGTGAYNEQF; cdr3_length: 15; v_call: TRBV14
cdr3_aa: ASRSLGGWNTEAF; cdr3_length: 13; v_call: TRBV27
cdr3_aa: ASSQRFGDNGELF; cdr3_length: 13; v_call: TRBV14
cdr3_aa: AARFGTGNTIY; cdr3_length: 11; v_call: TRBV6-5
cdr3_aa: ASGVGESSYEQY; cdr3_length: 12; v_call: TRBV6-5
cdr3_aa: ASSLGGQGFNEQF; cdr3_length: 13; v_call: TRBV11-3
cdr3_aa: ATSSVYDQPQH; cdr3_length: 11; v_call: TRBV15
cdr3_aa: ASSQESGTYEQY; cdr3_length: 12; v_call: TRBV4-1
cdr3_aa: ASAEEYTDTQY; cdr3_length: 11; v_call: TRBV2
cdr3_aa: ASRSGHLNTEAF; cdr3_length: 12; v_call: TRBV7-9
cdr3_aa: ASSPSRGFYGYT; cdr3_length: 12; v_call: TRBV6-6
cdr3_aa: ASSLVAVNSYEQY; cdr3_length: 13; v_call: TRBV7-2
cdr3_aa: ASSLDRENQPQH; cdr3_length: 12; v_call: TRBV7-9
cdr3_aa: SVEGYRIYNEQF; cdr3_length: 12; v_call: TRBV29-1
cdr3_aa: ASSLGTLGAQY; cdr3_length: 11; v_call: TRBV11-3
cdr3_aa: ASRGQGNYGYT; cdr3_length: 11; v_call: TRBV10-2